This T cell receptor beta chain was obtained from a study of read filtering for tumor transcriptome and immune sequencing. From roughly 390 ng of RNA, a library with molecular barcoded alpha/delta and beta/gamma adaptors was made. TCRdb re-called the reads with MiXCR, one entry per CDR3 protein. The table shows roughly 130,000 distinct CDR3 sequences, with 10% to 15% occurring only once. This clonotype was seen ten or more times. Its antigen remains unidentified. Germline V gives CDR1 MNHEY, CDR2 SVGEGT. This CDR3 comprises 14 residues. Whole-study results and caveats: Around 85% of IR-seq clonotypes had one read, totaling about 3.5% of reads; RNA-seq: roughly 76% and 46%. Dropping single-read clonotypes raised IR-seq and RNA-seq shared-clonotype correlation.

Input material: a population of CD138-negative cells sorted from bone marrow. The chain employs TRBV6-2 or TRBV6-3 and TRBJ2-3; D gene unclear. The TCR was taken from a donor aged 40 or over with multiple myeloma. The DNA for the CDR3 is TGTGCGACCAGGCGTCCCGGCCATGCAGATACGCAGTATTTT. Protein: CATRRPGHADTQYF.